This T cell receptor beta chain was recorded in a study of blood T cell repertoires in COVID-19. Study as a whole: Researchers got acute and convalescent COVID-19 samples from the United States, Italy and Spain. PBMCs, B-cell-depleted T cells, or T cells provided the cDNA or gDNA that made up the material.

Germline CDR1 reads SGHTA; CDR2 reads FQGNSA. The CDR3 consists of 13 residues. V lost 2 bases and J lost 4, with 6 bases in between. Methods used by the authors: How many nucleated cells were present was estimated from reference gene primer amplification. Profiling relied on immunoSEQ multiplex PCR, and the TCRdb table lists in-frame clones only, not all of them. The V and J calls and clone size were taken over from that table, and D and trimming were inferred from the DNA. This sample has fewer than 110,000 clones; over 75% occur once, and the top ten carry 11%. The clonotype was recovered from a woman aged 30 to 39 with acute or convalescent COVID-19. Material: peripheral blood. This chain connects TRBV7-2 to TRBJ1-5; D uncertain. CDR3 loop: CASSLSVNQPQHF. CDR3 DNA sequence: TGTGCCAGCAGCTTAAGCGTTAATCAGCCCCAGCATTTT.